This T cell receptor beta chain was profiled in a study of long-term antiretroviral therapy in people with HIV. V dropped 4 bases and J dropped 4 bases, with 7 bases sitting between them. The CDR3 runs to 13 residues. Germline V gene lookup returns CDR1 MGHRA and CDR2 YSYEKL. Every HIV-positive participant received treatment in the United States. The assay used was immunoSEQ (version v3.0), run at survey level. The study targeted roughly 35,000-50,000 T-cell genomes per sample in sequencing. The table came from immunoSEQ multiplex PCR; TCRdb's copy has only in-frame clones and leaves some out. The table lists 25,000 to 35,000 clones, about three quarters of them singletons. As for this clone: Antigen: not known.

Study-wide results and caveats: Increased diversity was seen after ART, yet it remained lower than in transplant donor controls.

The source is a woman between 45 and 60 years old with HIV. The J gene is TRBJ1-4, the V gene TRBV4-1, with D uncertain. The sequencing used unsorted PBMCs, collected 3.1 years after starting antiretroviral therapy. The CDR3 loop is CASSPRNNEKLFF. In nucleotides, the CDR3 is TGCGCCAGCAGCCCCCGCAATAATGAAAAACTGTTTTTT.